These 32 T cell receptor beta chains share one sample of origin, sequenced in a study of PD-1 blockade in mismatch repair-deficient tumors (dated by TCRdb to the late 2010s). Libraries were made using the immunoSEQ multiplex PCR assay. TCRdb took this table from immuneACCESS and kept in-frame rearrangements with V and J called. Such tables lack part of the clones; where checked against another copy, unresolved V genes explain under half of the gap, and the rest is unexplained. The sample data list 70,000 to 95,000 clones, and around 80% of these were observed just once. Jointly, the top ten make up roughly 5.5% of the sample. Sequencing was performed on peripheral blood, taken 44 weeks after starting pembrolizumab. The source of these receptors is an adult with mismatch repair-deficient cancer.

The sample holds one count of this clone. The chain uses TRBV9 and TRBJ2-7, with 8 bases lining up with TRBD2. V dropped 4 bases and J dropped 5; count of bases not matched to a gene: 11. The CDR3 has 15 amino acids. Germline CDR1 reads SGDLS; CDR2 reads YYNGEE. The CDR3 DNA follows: TGTGCCAGCAGCCTAAGAGCGGGAGCGGGGGACGAGCAGTACTTC. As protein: CASSLRAGAGDEQYF.

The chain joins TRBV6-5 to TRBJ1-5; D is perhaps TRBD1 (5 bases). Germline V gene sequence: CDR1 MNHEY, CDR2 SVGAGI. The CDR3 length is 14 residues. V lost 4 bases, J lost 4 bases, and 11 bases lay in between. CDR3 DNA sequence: TGTGCCAGCAGTTCGGGACCGCTGAATCAGCCCCAGCATTTT. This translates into CASSSGPLNQPQHF.

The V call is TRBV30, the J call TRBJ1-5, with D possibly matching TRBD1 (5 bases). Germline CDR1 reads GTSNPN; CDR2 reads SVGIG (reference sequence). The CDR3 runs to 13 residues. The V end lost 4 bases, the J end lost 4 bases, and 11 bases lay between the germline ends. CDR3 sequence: CAWTDTNNQPQHF. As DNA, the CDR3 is TGTGCCTGGACGGACACAAATAATCAGCCCCAGCATTTT.

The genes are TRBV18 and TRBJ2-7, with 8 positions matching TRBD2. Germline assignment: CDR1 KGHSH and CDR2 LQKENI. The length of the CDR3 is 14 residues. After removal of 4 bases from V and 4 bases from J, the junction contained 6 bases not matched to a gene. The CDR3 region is CASSRREGQYEQYF. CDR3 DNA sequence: TGTGCCAGCTCACGCCGGGAGGGCCAGTACGAGCAGTACTTC.

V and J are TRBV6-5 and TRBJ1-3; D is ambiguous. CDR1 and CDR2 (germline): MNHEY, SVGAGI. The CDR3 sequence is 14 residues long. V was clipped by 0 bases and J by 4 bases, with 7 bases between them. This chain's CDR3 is CASSYSIGGNTIYF. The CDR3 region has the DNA TGTGCCAGCAGTTACTCGATCGGAGGAAACACCATATATTTT.

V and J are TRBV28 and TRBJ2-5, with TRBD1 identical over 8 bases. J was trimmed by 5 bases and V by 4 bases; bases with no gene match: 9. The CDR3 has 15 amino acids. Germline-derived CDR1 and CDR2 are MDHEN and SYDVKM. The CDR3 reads CASSSDRGTGETQYF. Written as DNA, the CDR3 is TGTGCCAGCAGTTCTGACAGGGGAACGGGGGAGACCCAGTACTTC. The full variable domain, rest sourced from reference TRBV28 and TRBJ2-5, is DVKVTQSSRYLVKRTGEKVFLECVQDMDHENMFWYRQDPGLGLRLIYFSYDVKMKEKGDIPEGYSVSREKKERFSLILESASTNQTSMYLCASSSDRGTGETQYFGPGTRLLVL.

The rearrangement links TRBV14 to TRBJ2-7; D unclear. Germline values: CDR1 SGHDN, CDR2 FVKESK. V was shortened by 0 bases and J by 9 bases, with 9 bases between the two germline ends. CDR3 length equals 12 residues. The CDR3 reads CASSQDRQVQYF. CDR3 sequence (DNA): TGTGCCAGCAGCCAAGATAGGCAAGTGCAGTACTTC.

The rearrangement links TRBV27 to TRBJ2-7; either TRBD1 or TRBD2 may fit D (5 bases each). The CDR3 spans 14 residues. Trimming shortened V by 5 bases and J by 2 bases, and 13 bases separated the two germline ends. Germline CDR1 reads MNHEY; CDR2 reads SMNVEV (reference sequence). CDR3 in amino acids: CASSVTGTTYEQYF. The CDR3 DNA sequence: TGTGCCAGCAGTGTTACCGGGACGACCTACGAGCAGTACTTC.

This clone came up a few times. CDR3 sequence: CASSVELAGGNEQFF. The CDR3 DNA sequence: TGTGCCAGCAGCGTCGAACTAGCGGGAGGGAATGAGCAGTTCTTC. J is TRBJ2-1 and V is TRBV7-6, with 13 bases that match TRBD2. From germline, CDR1 is SGHVS and CDR2 FNYEAQ. Losses at the gene ends were 5 bases for V and 7 bases for J; bases not matched to a gene: 5. The length of the CDR3 is 15 residues.

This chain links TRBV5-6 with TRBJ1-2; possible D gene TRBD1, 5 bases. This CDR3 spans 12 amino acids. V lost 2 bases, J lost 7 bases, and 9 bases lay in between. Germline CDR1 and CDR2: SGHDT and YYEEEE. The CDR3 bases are TGTGCCAGCAGCTTATCAGGGCTTGGCTACACCTTC. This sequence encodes CASSLSGLGYTF.

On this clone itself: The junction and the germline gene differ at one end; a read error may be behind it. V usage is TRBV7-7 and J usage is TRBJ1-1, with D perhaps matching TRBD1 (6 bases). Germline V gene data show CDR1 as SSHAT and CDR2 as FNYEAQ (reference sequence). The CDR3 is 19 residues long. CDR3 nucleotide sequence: TGTGCTAGCAGCCCCCCTGGGACTAAGACAGGCCTTTTCTGGACGGAAGCTTTCTTT. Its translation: CASSPPGTKTGLFWTEAFF.

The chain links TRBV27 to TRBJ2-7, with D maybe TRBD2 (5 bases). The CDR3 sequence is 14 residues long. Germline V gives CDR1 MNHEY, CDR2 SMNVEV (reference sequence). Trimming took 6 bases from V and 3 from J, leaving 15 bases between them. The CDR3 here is CASSPGAGLYEQYF. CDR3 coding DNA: TGTGCCAGCAGCCCTGGAGCCGGACTCTACGAGCAGTACTTC.

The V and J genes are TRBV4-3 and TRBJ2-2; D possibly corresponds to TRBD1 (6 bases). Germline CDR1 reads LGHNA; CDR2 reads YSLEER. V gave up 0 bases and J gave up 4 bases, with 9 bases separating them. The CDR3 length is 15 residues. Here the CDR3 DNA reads TGCGCCAGCAGCCAAGAGACAGGAGCCACCGGGGAGCTGTTTTTT. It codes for CASSQETGATGELFF.

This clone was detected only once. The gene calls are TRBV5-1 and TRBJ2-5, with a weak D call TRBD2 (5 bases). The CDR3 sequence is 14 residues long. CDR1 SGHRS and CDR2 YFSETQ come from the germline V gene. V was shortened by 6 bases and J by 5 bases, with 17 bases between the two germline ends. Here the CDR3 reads CASTSTRGLETQYF. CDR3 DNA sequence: TGCGCCAGCACTTCGACCCGGGGTCTGGAGACCCAGTACTTC. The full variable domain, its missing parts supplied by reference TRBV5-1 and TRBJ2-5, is KAGVTQTPRYLIKTRGQQVTLSCSPISGHRSVSWYQQTPGQGLQFLFEYFSETQRNKGNFPGRFSGRQFSNSRSEMNVSTLELGDSALYLCASTSTRGLETQYFGPGTRLLVL.

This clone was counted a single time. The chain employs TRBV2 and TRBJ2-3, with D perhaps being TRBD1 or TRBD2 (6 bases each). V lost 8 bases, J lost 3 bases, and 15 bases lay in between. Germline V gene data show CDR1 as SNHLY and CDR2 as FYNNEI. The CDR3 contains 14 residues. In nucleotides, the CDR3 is TGTGCCAGCCGTATAACAGGGAGGACAGATACGCAGTATTTT. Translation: CASRITGRTDTQYF.

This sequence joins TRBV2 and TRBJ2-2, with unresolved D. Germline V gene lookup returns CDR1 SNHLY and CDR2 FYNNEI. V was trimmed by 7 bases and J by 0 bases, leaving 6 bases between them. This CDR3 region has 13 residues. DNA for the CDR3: TGTGCCAGCAACTTCGCGAACACCGGGGAGCTGTTTTTT. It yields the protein CASNFANTGELFF.

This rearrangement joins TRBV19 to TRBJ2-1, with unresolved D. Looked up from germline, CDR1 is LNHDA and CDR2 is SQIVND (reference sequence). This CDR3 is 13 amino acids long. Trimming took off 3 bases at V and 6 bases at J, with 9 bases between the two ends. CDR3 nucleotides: TGTGCCAGTAGTATCAGGCCCCTCAATGAGCAGTTCTTC. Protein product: CASSIRPLNEQFF.

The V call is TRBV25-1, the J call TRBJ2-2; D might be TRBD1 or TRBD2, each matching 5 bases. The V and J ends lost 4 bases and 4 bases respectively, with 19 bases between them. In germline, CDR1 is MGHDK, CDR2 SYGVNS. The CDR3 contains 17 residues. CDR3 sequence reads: CASSASSRGEFTGELFF. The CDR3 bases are TGTGCCAGCAGTGCAAGCTCTAGGGGAGAGTTCACCGGGGAGCTGTTTTTT.

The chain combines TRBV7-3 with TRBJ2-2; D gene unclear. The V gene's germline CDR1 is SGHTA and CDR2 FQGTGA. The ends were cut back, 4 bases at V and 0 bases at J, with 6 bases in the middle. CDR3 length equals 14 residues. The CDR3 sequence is CASSYVANTGELFF. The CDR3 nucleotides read TGTGCCAGCAGCTACGTTGCGAACACCGGGGAGCTGTTTTTT.

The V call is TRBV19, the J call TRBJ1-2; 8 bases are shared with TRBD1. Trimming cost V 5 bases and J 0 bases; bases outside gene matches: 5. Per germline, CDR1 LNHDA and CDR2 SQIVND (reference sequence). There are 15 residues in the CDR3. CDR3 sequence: CASSARQGPNYGYTF. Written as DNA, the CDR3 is TGTGCCAGTAGTGCCAGACAGGGGCCTAACTATGGCTACACCTTC.

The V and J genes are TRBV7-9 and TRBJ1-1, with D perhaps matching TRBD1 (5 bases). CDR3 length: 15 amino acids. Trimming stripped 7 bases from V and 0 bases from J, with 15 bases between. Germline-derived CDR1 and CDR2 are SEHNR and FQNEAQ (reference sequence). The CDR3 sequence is CASNLRGALNTEAFF. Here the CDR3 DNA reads TGTGCCAGCAATCTTAGAGGGGCCCTGAACACTGAAGCTTTCTTT. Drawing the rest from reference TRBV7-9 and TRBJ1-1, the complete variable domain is DTGVSQNPRHKITKRGQNVTFRCDPISEHNRLYWYRQTLGQGPEFLTYFQNEAQLEKSRLLSDRFSAERPKGSFSTLEIQRTEQGDSAMYLCASNLRGALNTEAFFGQGTRLTVV.

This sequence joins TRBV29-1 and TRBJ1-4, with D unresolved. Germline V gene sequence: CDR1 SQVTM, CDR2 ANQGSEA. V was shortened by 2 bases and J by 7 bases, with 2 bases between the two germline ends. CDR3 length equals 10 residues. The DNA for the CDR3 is TGCAGCGTTGAATTTGAAAAACTGTTTTTT. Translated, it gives CSVEFEKLFF. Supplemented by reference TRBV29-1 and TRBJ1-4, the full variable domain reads SAVISQKPSRDICQRGTSLTIQCQVDSQVTMMFWYRQQPGQSLTLIATANQGSEATYESGFVIDKFPISRPNLTFSTLTVSNMSPEDSSIYLCSVEFEKLFFGSGTQLSVL.

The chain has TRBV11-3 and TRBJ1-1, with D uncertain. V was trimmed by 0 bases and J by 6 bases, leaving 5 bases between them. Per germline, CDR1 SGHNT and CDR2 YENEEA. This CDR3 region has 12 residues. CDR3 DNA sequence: TGTGCCAGCAGCTTAGACTCAGCTGAAGCTTTCTTT. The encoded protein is CASSLDSAEAFF. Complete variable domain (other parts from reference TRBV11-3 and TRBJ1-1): EAGVVQSPRYKIIEKKQPVAFWCNPISGHNTLYWYLQNLGQGPELLIRYENEEAVDDSQLPKDRFSAERLKGVDSTLKIQPAELGDSAVYLCASSLDSAEAFFGQGTRLTVV.

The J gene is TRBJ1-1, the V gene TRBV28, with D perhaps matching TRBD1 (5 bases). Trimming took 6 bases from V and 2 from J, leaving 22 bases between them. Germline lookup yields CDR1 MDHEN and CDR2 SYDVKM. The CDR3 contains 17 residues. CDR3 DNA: TGTGCCAGCAGCCCCCGAACGGGACGAAGGGGAAACACTGAAGCTTTCTTT. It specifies CASSPRTGRRGNTEAFF. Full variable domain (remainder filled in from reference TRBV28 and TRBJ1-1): DVKVTQSSRYLVKRTGEKVFLECVQDMDHENMFWYRQDPGLGLRLIYFSYDVKMKEKGDIPEGYSVSREKKERFSLILESASTNQTSMYLCASSPRTGRRGNTEAFFGQGTRLTVV.

The CDR3 DNA reads TGCGCCAGCAGACAGGGGGATCATTTGAACACTGAAGCTTTCTTT. Residues: CASRQGDHLNTEAFF. The V call is TRBV5-1, the J call TRBJ1-1; the match to TRBD1 covers 8 bases. The V and J ends lost 5 bases and 0 bases, in that order; junction bases with no gene match: 6. The CDR3 is 15 residues long. Per the germline V gene, CDR1 is SGHRS and CDR2 is YFSETQ. The full variable domain, in which reference TRBV5-1 and TRBJ1-1 provide the parts outside the CDR3, is KAGVTQTPRYLIKTRGQQVTLSCSPISGHRSVSWYQQTPGQGLQFLFEYFSETQRNKGNFPGRFSGRQFSNSRSEMNVSTLELGDSALYLCASRQGDHLNTEAFFGQGTRLTVV.

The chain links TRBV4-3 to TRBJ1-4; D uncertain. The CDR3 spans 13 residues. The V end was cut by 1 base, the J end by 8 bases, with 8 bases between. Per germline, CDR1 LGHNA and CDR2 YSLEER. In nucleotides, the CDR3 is TGCGCCAGCAGCCAAGTGGTGGGCGAAAAACTGTTTTTT. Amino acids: CASSQVVGEKLFF.

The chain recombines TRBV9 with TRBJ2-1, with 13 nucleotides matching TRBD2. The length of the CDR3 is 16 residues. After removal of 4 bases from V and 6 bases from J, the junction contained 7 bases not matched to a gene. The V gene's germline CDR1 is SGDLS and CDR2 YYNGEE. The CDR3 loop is CASSPPGLAGINEQFF. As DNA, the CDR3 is TGTGCCAGCAGCCCACCGGGACTAGCGGGGATCAATGAGCAGTTCTTC.

This CDR3 reads CATSRDLAGLYF. The DNA of the CDR3 is TGTGCCACCAGCAGAGATCTAGCCGGGCTGTATTTT. This sequence joins TRBV15 and TRBJ2-3; TRBD2 is a possible D gene (5 bases). Germline lookup yields CDR1 LNHNV and CDR2 YYDKDF (reference sequence). This CDR3 comprises 12 residues. The V gene lost 0 bases and the J gene lost 14 bases, with 12 bases spanning the gap.

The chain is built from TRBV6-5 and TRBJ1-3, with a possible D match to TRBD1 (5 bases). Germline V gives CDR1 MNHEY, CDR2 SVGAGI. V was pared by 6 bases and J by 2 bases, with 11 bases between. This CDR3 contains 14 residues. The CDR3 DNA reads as TGTGCCAGCAGCTTAGACAGTACTGGAAACACCATATATTTT. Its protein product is CASSLDSTGNTIYF.

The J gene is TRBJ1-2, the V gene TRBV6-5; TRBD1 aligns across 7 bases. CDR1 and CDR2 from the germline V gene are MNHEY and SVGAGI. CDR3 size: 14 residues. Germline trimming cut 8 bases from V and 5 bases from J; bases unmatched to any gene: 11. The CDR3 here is CASYRLDREYGYTF. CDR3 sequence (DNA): TGTGCCAGCTATCGGCTTGACAGGGAGTATGGCTACACCTTC.

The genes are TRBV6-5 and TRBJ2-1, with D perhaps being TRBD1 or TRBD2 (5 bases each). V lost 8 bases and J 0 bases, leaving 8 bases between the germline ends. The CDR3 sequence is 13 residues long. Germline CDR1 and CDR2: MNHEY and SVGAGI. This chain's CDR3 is CASGTSSYNEQFF. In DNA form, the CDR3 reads TGTGCCAGCGGGACCAGCTCCTACAATGAGCAGTTCTTC.

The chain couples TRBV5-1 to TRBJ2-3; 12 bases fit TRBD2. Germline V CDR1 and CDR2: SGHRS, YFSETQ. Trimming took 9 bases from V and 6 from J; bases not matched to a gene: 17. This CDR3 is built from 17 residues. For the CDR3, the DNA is TGCGCCACCAAGAGGGACCCGACTAGCGGGAGAGGGGATACGCAGTATTTT. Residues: CATKRDPTSGRGDTQYF.